A selection of T cell receptor beta chains follows, all from one sample in a study of early T cells in non-severe SARS-CoV-2 infection. TCRdb itself ran the 5' RACE reads through MiXCR, one entry per CDR3 protein. The data show roughly 40,000 distinct CDR3 sequences, about 6.2% seen once. Specimen: whole blood. The receptors here all came from an adult who was a healthcare worker with PCR-confirmed SARS-CoV-2 infection or an uninfected control (not recorded which). Both conserved end residues are part of each CDR3. The D gene is left open where the match is weak. Rows may omit the clone size; those that give it use once, few, many or a size class.

>TRBV6-2/TRBV6-3|.|many|12|TRBJ2-1
CASRGSARPGSF
TGTGCCAGCAGGGGTAGCGCCCGACCGGGTTCATTC
>TRBV27|TRBD2|few|14|TRBJ2-3
CASSFGQLAGAQYF
TGTGCCAGCAGTTTCGGGCAGCTAGCGGGGGCTCAGTATTTT
>TRBV10-2|.|.|12|TRBJ1-1
CASGYMNTEAFF
TGCGCCAGCGGGTACATGAACACTGAAGCTTTCTTT
>TRBV12-3/TRBV12-4|.|medium-sized|13|TRBJ2-7
CASREPGSYEQYF
TGTGCCAGCAGGGAGCCGGGAAGCTACGAGCAGTACTTC
>TRBV7-9|.|many|11|TRBJ2-1
CASSRGNEQFF
TGTGCCAGCAGCAGAGGGAATGAGCAGTTCTTC
>TRBV12-3/TRBV12-4|TRBD2|few|15|TRBJ2-1
CASSTGLAYNNEQFF
TGTGCCAGCAGTACGGGACTAGCGTACAATAATGAGCAGTTCTTC
>TRBV12-3/TRBV12-4|.|many|14|TRBJ2-3
CASSWLGRADTQYF
TGTGCCAGCAGTTGGCTAGGGCGGGCAGATACGCAGTATTTT
>TRBV11-2|.|few|16|TRBJ1-1
CASSLSRMGRIVEAFF
TGTGCCAGCAGCTTAAGTCGTATGGGCAGGATTGTTGAAGCTTTCTTT
>TRBV6-2/TRBV6-3|TRBD2|.|14|TRBJ2-1
CASSYAGLAGEQFF
TGTGCCAGCAGTTACGCCGGACTAGCGGGTGAGCAGTTCTTC
>TRBV28|.|.|16|TRBJ2-5
CASSSPGRRAQETQYF
TGTGCCAGCAGCTCCCCGGGCCGGCGGGCCCAAGAGACCCAGTACTTC
>TRBV29-1|.|many|12|TRBJ1-2
CSVELTDYGYTF
TGCAGCGTTGAATTGACGGACTATGGCTACACCTTC
>TRBV11-2|.|few|11|TRBJ2-7
CASSFRNEQYF
TGTGCCAGCAGCTTTCGGAACGAGCAGTACTTC
>TRBV20-1|.|.|12|TRBJ2-3
CSAPERTDTQYF
TGCAGTGCGCCGGAGCGCACAGATACGCAGTATTTT